This TCR beta chain was recorded in a study of PD-1 blockade in classical Hodgkin lymphoma. Notes on the study in general: Partial responders and progressors had significantly lower baseline TCR diversity. Exclusion was applied to patients who started nivolumab under 1 year after ASCT. Newly diagnosed patients were reported to exhibit reduced baseline TCR diversity relative to healthy donors.

Concerning this clone: As yet, its antigen is unknown.

This CDR3 has 14 residues. CDR1 and CDR2 (germline): SEHNR, FQNEAQ (reference sequence). The V and J ends lost 3 bases and 0 bases respectively, with 8 bases between them. Every patient experienced relapse after autologous stem cell transplantation, and brentuximab vedotin exposure varied. Data came from immunoSEQ multiplex PCR; TCRdb stores just in-frame clones and leaves some out. The table has about 17,000 clones, over 70% seen once; the top ten hold roughly 4.5%. This TCR came from a human donor with classical Hodgkin lymphoma. The rearrangement joins TRBV7-9 to TRBJ1-2; D is undetermined. The sequencing used peripheral blood mononuclear cells (PBMCs), collected at baseline. The CDR3 protein is CASSFGVTNYGYTF. The CDR3 bases are TGTGCCAGCAGCTTTGGGGTTACTAACTATGGCTACACCTTC.